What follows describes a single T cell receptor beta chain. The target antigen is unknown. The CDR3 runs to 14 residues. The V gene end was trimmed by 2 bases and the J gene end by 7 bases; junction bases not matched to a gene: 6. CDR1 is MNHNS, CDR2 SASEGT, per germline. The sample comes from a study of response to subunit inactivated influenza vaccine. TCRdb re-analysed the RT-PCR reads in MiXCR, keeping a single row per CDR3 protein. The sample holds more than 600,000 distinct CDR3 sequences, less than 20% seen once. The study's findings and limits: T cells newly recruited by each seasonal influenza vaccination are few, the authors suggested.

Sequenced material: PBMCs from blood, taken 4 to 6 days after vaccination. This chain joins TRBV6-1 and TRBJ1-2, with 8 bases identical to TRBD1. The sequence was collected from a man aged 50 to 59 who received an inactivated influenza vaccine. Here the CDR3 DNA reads TGTGCCAGCAGTGAAAGACAGGGGTTAGGTGGCTACACCTTC. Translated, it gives CASSERQGLGGYTF.